This T cell receptor beta chain was observed in a study of T cell responses to AZD1222 COVID-19 vaccine. The V segment lost 0 bases and the J segment 5 bases; nucleotides outside the gene matches: 2. Germline-derived CDR1 and CDR2 are SGDLS and YYNGEE. The CDR3 spans 15 residues. As for this clone: What it recognizes is unknown.

TCRdb's table, derived via immunoSEQ multiplex PCR, lists solely in-frame clones and lacks some. The top ten hold around 8.3% of the sample, which has about 99,000 clones, more than 85% seen once. Study findings and constraints: White British ancestry dominated among donors, who included more females, and clonal diversity was possibly underestimated. The breadth and depth of Spike-specific TCRs increased once two AZD1222 doses had been given.

The input for sequencing was peripheral blood, taken 28 days after the second AZD1222 dose. J is TRBJ1-4 and V is TRBV9, with 9 nucleotides matching TRBD1. The sequence came from an adult who received the AZD1222 COVID-19 vaccine. CDR3 nucleotide sequence: TGTGCCAGCAGCGTAGCTGACAGGGGGAATGAAAAACTGTTTTTT. Amino acid sequence: CASSVADRGNEKLFF. Combining the CDR3 with reference TRBV9 and TRBJ1-4 gives the whole variable domain DSGVTQTPKHLITATGQRVTLRCSPRSGDLSVYWYQQSLDQGLQFLIQYYNGEERAKGNILERFSAQQFPDLHSELNLSSLELGDSALYFCASSVADRGNEKLFFGSGTQLSVL.